One sample yielded the 28 T cell receptor beta chains listed below, sequenced in a study of lymphopenia after photon versus proton radiotherapy. The method was immunoSEQ multiplex PCR; TCRdb's version includes in-frame clones alone and lacks a portion of them. The sample yields 25,000 or so clones, approximately 85% seen once. The input for sequencing was peripheral blood, taken from a patient treated with photon-based radiotherapy. These receptors all come from a man aged 30 to 39 with gastric cancer.

In this sample, this clone is medium-sized (0.01 to 0.1%). The genes are TRBV19 and TRBJ1-6; D is unclear. V lost 2 bases and J 5 bases, leaving 10 bases between the germline ends. This CDR3 has 15 residues. CDR1 and CDR2 (germline): LNHDA, SQIVND (reference sequence). This chain's CDR3 is CASSISLGDNSPLHF. As DNA, the CDR3 is TGTGCCAGTAGTATATCTCTCGGAGATAATTCACCCCTCCACTTT.

The chain joins TRBV27 to TRBJ2-3, with 14 bases fitting TRBD2. Trimming took 5 bases from V and 5 from J; bases not matched to a gene: 3. CDR1 and CDR2 (germline): MNHEY, SMNVEV (reference sequence). The CDR3 totals 15 residues. The CDR3 DNA follows: TGTGCCAGCAGTGGGACTAGCGGGAGAGAAGATACGCAGTATTTT. Translating it yields CASSGTSGREDTQYF.

This chain uses TRBV5-6 with TRBJ2-7, with unresolved D. The germline gives CDR1 SGHDT, CDR2 YYEEEE. Trimming left V 0 bases short and J 5 bases short, with 9 bases between. The CDR3 consists of 13 residues. The CDR3 loop is CASSLVGANEQYF. CDR3 nucleotide sequence: TGTGCCAGCAGCTTGGTGGGTGCTAACGAGCAGTACTTC.

The sample holds a few counts of this clone. J is TRBJ1-2 and V is TRBV21-1. TRBV21-1 is termed a pseudogene. This CDR3 comprises 9 residues. The CDR3 sequence: CATLYGYTF. CDR3 in DNA: TGTGCCACCCTCTATGGCTACACCTTC.

V gene TRBV6-5 combines with J gene TRBJ2-7, with D possibly being TRBD1 (6 bases). V lost 4 bases, J lost 3 bases, and 13 bases lay in between. The CDR3 is 14 amino acids. Germline-derived CDR1 and CDR2 are MNHEY and SVGAGI. The CDR3 DNA follows: TGTGCCAGCAGTTCAGGGGTCTACGGCTACGAGCAGTACTTC. It yields the protein CASSSGVYGYEQYF.

This clone was recorded only once. V gene TRBV19 combines with J gene TRBJ2-2; either TRBD1 or TRBD2 may supply D (6 bases each). The CDR3 is 13 residues long. Germline CDR1 is LNHDA and CDR2 is SQIVND (reference sequence). The V and J ends lost 8 bases and 1 base respectively, with 8 bases between them. The CDR3 loop is CASAGQNTGELFF. CDR3 coding DNA: TGTGCCAGTGCGGGACAGAACACCGGGGAGCTGTTTTTT.

The V gene is TRBV19, the J gene TRBJ1-4; D is ambiguous. The length of the CDR3 is 14 residues. Germline CDR1 is LNHDA and CDR2 is SQIVND (reference sequence). V lost 6 bases and J lost 0, with 8 bases in between. In nucleotides, the CDR3 is TGTGCCAGTAGACTAGTTGCAACTAATGAAAAACTGTTTTTT. Amino acids: CASRLVATNEKLFF.

This chain joins TRBV7-9 and TRBJ2-2, with D perhaps being TRBD1 or TRBD2 (5 bases each). The CDR3 sequence is 15 residues long. CDR1 SEHNR and CDR2 FQNEAQ come from the germline V gene (reference sequence). The ends were cut back, 2 bases at V and 1 base at J, with 8 bases in the middle. CDR3 amino acids: CASSLRDQNTGELFF. The CDR3 nucleotides read TGTGCCAGCAGCTTAAGGGACCAGAACACCGGGGAGCTGTTTTTT. The variable domain in full, with the rest retrieved from reference TRBV7-9 and TRBJ2-2, is DTGVSQNPRHKITKRGQNVTFRCDPISEHNRLYWYRQTLGQGPEFLTYFQNEAQLEKSRLLSDRFSAERPKGSFSTLEIQRTEQGDSAMYLCASSLRDQNTGELFFGEGSRLTVL.

CDR3 amino acids: CASRANNEQFF. The CDR3 DNA reads as TGTGCCAGCAGAGCGAACAATGAGCAGTTCTTC. The rearrangement links TRBV6-5 to TRBJ2-1; D is unresolved. Germline V lookup: CDR1 MNHEY, CDR2 SVGAGI. V shed 6 bases and J shed 5 bases, with 5 bases lying between them. The CDR3 extends over 11 amino acids.

This chain uses TRBV28 with TRBJ2-5; possibly TRBD1 for D (6 bases). V lost 5 bases, J lost 1 base, and 14 bases lay in between. Germline assignment: CDR1 MDHEN and CDR2 SYDVKM. This CDR3 has 15 residues. CDR3 protein: CASSTRTESQETQYF. Written as DNA, the CDR3 is TGTGCCAGCAGTACCCGGACAGAGTCCCAAGAGACCCAGTACTTC.

Only one count was recorded for this clone. The rearrangement joins TRBV27 to TRBJ1-2, with 7 bases that match TRBD1. The junction had 2 bases not matched to a gene; V was cut back by 0 bases and J by 4 bases. Per the germline V gene, CDR1 is MNHEY and CDR2 is SMNVEV (reference sequence). This CDR3 comprises 14 residues. The CDR3: CASSLSGTVYGYTF. CDR3 DNA sequence: TGTGCCAGCAGTTTATCGGGGACAGTCTATGGCTACACCTTC.

The V gene is TRBV7-8, the J gene TRBJ2-5, with D uncertain. The CDR3 contains 10 residues. The V gene lost 5 bases and the J gene lost 5 bases, with 3 bases spanning the gap. Per germline, CDR1 SGHVS and CDR2 FQNEAQ. CDR3 DNA sequence: TGTGCCAGCAGCAGGGAGACCCAGTACTTC. Protein sequence: CASSRETQYF.

The genes are TRBV27 and TRBJ2-3; 7 bases line up with TRBD2. The CDR3 is 16 amino acids. CDR1 is MNHEY and CDR2 is SMNVEV in the germline V gene (reference sequence). Losses at the gene ends were 4 bases for V and 5 bases for J; bases not matched to a gene: 12. DNA of the CDR3: TGTGCCAGCAGTTCCCCTTCTAGCGGCCGGGGAGATACGCAGTATTTT. Its translation: CASSSPSSGRGDTQYF.

The chain couples TRBV18 to TRBJ2-7, with TRBD2 matching 13 bases. The CDR3 runs to 14 residues. V dropped 6 bases and J dropped 5; count of bases not matched to a gene: 4. The germline V gene encodes CDR1 KGHSH and CDR2 LQKENI. CDR3 DNA: TGTGCCAGCTCGCAGACTAGCGGGAGGAACGAGCAGTACTTC. This sequence encodes CASSQTSGRNEQYF.

This chain links TRBV6-1 with TRBJ2-4, with D tentatively TRBD2 (6 bases). V was shortened by 0 bases and J by 4 bases, with 10 bases between the two germline ends. Germline V lookup: CDR1 MNHNS, CDR2 SASEGT. The CDR3 spans 15 residues. CDR3 protein: CASSEALREKNIQYF. The CDR3 coding sequence is TGTGCCAGCAGTGAAGCGCTTCGGGAGAAAAACATTCAGTACTTC.

This rearrangement joins TRBV7-9 to TRBJ1-1; TRBD1 is a possible D gene (6 bases). This CDR3 has 14 amino acids. The V end was cut by 3 bases, the J end by 7 bases, with 15 bases between. Germline CDR1 and CDR2: SEHNR and FQNEAQ (reference sequence). The CDR3 region has the DNA TGTGCCAGCAGCTTTCGACAGGACCTAAATGAAGCTTTCTTT. This codes for CASSFRQDLNEAFF.

The V gene is TRBV4-1, the J gene TRBJ2-5; 10 bases are shared with TRBD2. CDR3 length: 16 residues. Per germline, CDR1 MGHRA and CDR2 YSYEKL. The ends lost 4 bases at V and 3 bases at J; junction bases unmatched: 8. As DNA, the CDR3 is TGCGCCAGCAGCCGTCTAGCGGGGGACATGAAAGAGACCCAGTACTTC. Its translation is CASSRLAGDMKETQYF.

This chain joins TRBV9 and TRBJ1-2, with TRBD1 matching over 7 bases. CDR1 SGDLS and CDR2 YYNGEE come from the germline V gene. There are 14 residues in the CDR3. V lost 4 bases and J lost 4; bases outside the gene matches: 7. The CDR3 region has the DNA TGTGCCAGCAGCCCTACAGGGGCCGGCTATGGCTACACCTTC. Translating gives CASSPTGAGYGYTF.

This clone was found a few times. The chain joins TRBV28 to TRBJ2-7; weak D call: TRBD2 (6 bases). Germline lookup yields CDR1 MDHEN and CDR2 SYDVKM. Between the trimmed V and J ends, which lost 5 bases and 0 bases, there was a span of 11 bases. The CDR3 has 14 residues. In nucleotides, the CDR3 is TGTGCCAGCAGTCGACGGGAGTCCTCCTACGAGCAGTACTTC. It encodes CASSRRESSYEQYF.

This clone was picked up one time. The chain joins TRBV9 to TRBJ1-5; the D gene is possibly TRBD1 (5 bases). Germline lookup yields CDR1 SGDLS and CDR2 YYNGEE. V lost 3 bases and J lost 4, with 17 bases in between. This CDR3 comprises 16 residues. As DNA, the CDR3 is TGTGCCAGCAGCGCCCTTTCCAGGGATATGAATCAGCCCCAGCATTTT. Its protein product is CASSALSRDMNQPQHF.

This clone appeared a few times. The chain employs TRBV5-1 and TRBJ2-1, with D possibly TRBD1 on 5 matching bases. Germline V gene data show CDR1 as SGHRS and CDR2 as YFSETQ. Trimming left V 5 bases short and J 9 bases short, with 9 bases between. This CDR3 has 11 amino acids. Here the CDR3 reads CASRQDTEQFF. CDR3 sequence (DNA): TGCGCCAGCAGACAGGACACTGAGCAGTTCTTC. Full variable domain (missing parts from reference TRBV5-1 and TRBJ2-1): KAGVTQTPRYLIKTRGQQVTLSCSPISGHRSVSWYQQTPGQGLQFLFEYFSETQRNKGNFPGRFSGRQFSNSRSEMNVSTLELGDSALYLCASRQDTEQFFGPGTRLTVL.

V gene TRBV7-2 combines with J gene TRBJ2-1; D perhaps matches TRBD2 (6 bases). Germline assignment: CDR1 SGHTA and CDR2 FQGNSA. This CDR3 spans 14 amino acids. The V and J ends lost 6 bases and 4 bases respectively, with 13 bases between them. CDR3 DNA: TGTGCCAGCAGGTTTGGGGACTCTTACAATGAGCAGTTCTTC. Amino acid sequence: CASRFGDSYNEQFF.

The gene calls are TRBV7-2 and TRBJ2-2; D not resolved. The V gene lost 2 bases and the J gene lost 7 bases, with 5 bases spanning the gap. The CDR3 is 12 residues long. CDR1 is SGHTA and CDR2 is FQGNSA in the germline V gene. CDR3 DNA: TGTGCCAGCAGCTTATACAGCGGGGAGCTGTTTTTT. Residues: CASSLYSGELFF.

This clone was detected once. The J gene is TRBJ1-1, the V gene TRBV19, with 7 positions matching TRBD1. The germline V gene encodes CDR1 LNHDA and CDR2 SQIVND (reference sequence). V lost 3 bases, J lost 3 bases, and 4 bases stayed unmatched. The CDR3 is made up of 14 amino acids. In DNA, the CDR3 is TGTGCCAGTAGTATGACAGGGTGGGACACTGAAGCTTTCTTT. Protein: CASSMTGWDTEAFF.

The rearrangement links TRBV2 to TRBJ1-3, with unresolved D. The germline CDR1 and CDR2 sequences are SNHLY and FYNNEI. This CDR3 has 16 residues. Trimming took 3 bases from V and 7 from J, leaving 19 bases between them. The CDR3 bases are TGTGCCAGCAGTGACTCTTCCGCAGGCCCTTCCAACACCATATATTTT. Translated, it gives CASSDSSAGPSNTIYF.

CDR3: CASSVEIGNTEAFF. As DNA, the CDR3 is TGTGCCAGCAGTGTCGAGATCGGGAACACTGAAGCTTTCTTT. This chain joins TRBV6-1 and TRBJ1-1, with D hard to call. With 4 bases removed from V and 1 base from J, the gap between germline ends came to 10 bases. There are 14 residues in the CDR3. CDR1 and CDR2 (germline): MNHNS, SASEGT.

This chain connects TRBV12-2 to TRBJ2-1. TRBV12-2 is a pseudogene segment. The CDR3 has 16 residues. The CDR3 loop reads CASRLDGRAPSDEQFF. The CDR3 bases are TGTGCAAGTCGCTTAGACGGCCGGGCCCCATCGGATGAGCAGTTCTTC.

This clone was seen a handful of times. The V call is TRBV11-3, the J call TRBJ1-1, with a tentative D call TRBD1 (5 bases). In germline, CDR1 is SGHNT, CDR2 YENEEA. The CDR3 consists of 15 residues. V lost 5 bases and J lost 0, with 13 bases in between. For the CDR3, the DNA is TGTGCCAGCAGCAAAAATGGGGGAATGAACACTGAAGCTTTCTTT. Protein: CASSKNGGMNTEAFF.